The source of this T cell receptor (beta chain) is a study of T cell responses to AZD1222 COVID-19 vaccine. Data came from immunoSEQ multiplex PCR; TCRdb stores just in-frame clones and leaves some out. Altogether about 140,000 clones are present, over 85% being singletons, with the ten largest covering more than 5.5%. Trimming cost V 7 bases and J 2 bases; bases outside gene matches: 9. The CDR3 contains 14 residues. Germline V gene lookup returns CDR1 SQVTM and CDR2 ANQGSEA. Study results and limitations: Spike was spanned by vaccine-associated CD4 TCRs, which were dominant at 160-218 and 743-854. Among those given AZD1222, only five or six were seropositive at baseline. Donors skewed white British and female; clonal diversity was possibly underestimated.

Turning to this clone: What it binds is not known.

This TCR was recovered from an adult in good health. The rearrangement links TRBV29-1 to TRBJ2-7; 9 bases map to TRBD1. The sequencing used peripheral blood, collected on day 0 of AZD1222 vaccination. The CDR3 bases are TGCAGCGGAAAAGGGGGACAGGGCACCTACGAGCAGTACTTC. The encoded protein is CSGKGGQGTYEQYF.